This TCR beta chain was captured in a study of T cells after yellow fever vaccination. Overall study findings and caveats: Reappearance after the booster was observed for most primary-vaccination clones (96% CD4, over 75% CD8). Weaker, the secondary response peaked sooner, at day 5 versus 15.

The CDR3 totals 15 residues. With 1 base clipped from V and 6 bases from J, the junction kept 5 bases outside the gene matches. Germline-derived CDR1 and CDR2 are GTSNPN and SVGIG (reference sequence). This clonotype has more than one count but fewer than ten. What it binds is not known. Template-switching 5'RACE yielded the TCR cDNA; a universal primer site and UMIs were added in the process. TCRdb independently ran MiXCR on the 5' RACE reads; one entry per CDR3 protein. The table shows a few hundred thousand distinct CDR3 sequences, with roughly 4.3% occurring only once. The clonotype originates from a man between 18 and 29 years old who received the YFV17D yellow fever vaccine. The chain recombines TRBV30 with TRBJ2-2, with 10 bases that match TRBD2. Specimen: PBMCs, collected 5 days after the yellow fever booster vaccination. The CDR3 nucleotides are TGTGCCTGGAGTGCGATACTAGCGGGGTCCGGGGAGCTGTTTTTT. This gives the protein CAWSAILAGSGELFF.